This T cell receptor (beta chain) originates from a study of shared clonotypes between healthy human individuals. Study-level results: Large depth notwithstanding, sorted-subset sequencing proved incomplete by rarefaction.

The study drew its donors from healthy HIV-negative adults without recent acute infections or vaccinations. In the case of this clone: Antigen unknown. With only one base between it and a far larger clone, this is likely a read error. This sample includes further DNA sequences coding for the same CDR3.

The CDR3 has 16 amino acids. Germline CDR1 and CDR2: LNHDA and SQIVND (reference sequence). The protocol was immunoSEQ multiplex PCR, while the TCRdb copy is restricted to in-frame clones and leaves out a portion. The table has over a million clones, roughly 74% seen once; the top ten hold around 0.61%. The origin of this receptor is a man between 18 and 35 years old in good health. Some clones in this sample may be carry-over from other donors' samples. Sequenced input: memory CD4+ T cells from PBMCs. The subset: CD45RA-negative fraction. The gene calls are TRBV19 and TRBJ1-1; TRBD1 might be the D (5 bases). The CDR3 DNA reads TGTGCCAGTAGGCCCGGAGACAGAGGGCTGAAAACTGAAGCTTTCTTT. Protein product: CASRPGDRGLKTEAFF.